This passage covers 27 T cell receptor beta chains from one sample sequenced in a study of blood T cell repertoires in COVID-19. Profiled with immunoSEQ multiplex PCR; TCRdb holds only in-frame clones, not every one. The sample lists some 490,000 clones, over 75% occurring once. The source material was peripheral blood. These receptors came from a human donor in a cohort sampled during active COVID-19.

The V call is TRBV7-8, the J call TRBJ2-1; the D gene is possibly TRBD1 (5 bases). Trimming removed 4 bases at V and 0 bases at J, with 10 bases between. The length of the CDR3 is 15 residues. CDR1 and CDR2 from the germline V gene are SGHVS and FQNEAQ. The CDR3 DNA reads TGTGCCAGCAGCTCCAGGGTGTCCTCCTACAATGAGCAGTTCTTC. It is translated as CASSSRVSSYNEQFF.

This clone was detected ten times or more. The chain employs TRBV6-6 and TRBJ2-3, with D uncertain. Germline V lookup: CDR1 MNHNY, CDR2 SVGAGI (reference sequence). Deletions cut 6 bases from V and 2 bases from J, with 12 bases between. CDR3 length equals 14 residues. CDR3 sequence (DNA): TGTGCCAGCAGATTCGAGGCGGCCACAGATACGCAGTATTTT. Its protein product is CASRFEAATDTQYF.

The CDR3 DNA reads TGTGCCAGCAGTGAGGCCCCTCAGCCCCAGCATTTT. Translation gives CASSEAPQPQHF. The V gene is TRBV6-2 or TRBV6-3, the J gene TRBJ1-5; no firm D call. V was pared by 5 bases and J by 6 bases, with 8 bases between. Germline V gene data show CDR1 as MNHEY and CDR2 as SVGEGT. This CDR3 contains 12 residues.

The CDR3 DNA follows: TGTGCCAGCAGTTTGGTAGAGAACACTGAAGCTTTCTTT. This translates into CASSLVENTEAFF. The rearrangement uses TRBV12-3 or TRBV12-4 and TRBJ1-1; D is unresolved. The V end was cut by 3 bases, the J end by 1 base, with 6 bases between. The CDR3 contains 13 residues.

The CDR3 loop is CASSQASGAEAFF. The CDR3 bases are TGTGCCAGCAGCCAAGCTTCTGGGGCGGAAGCTTTCTTT. V is TRBV3-1 (or the pseudogene TRBV3-2) and J is TRBJ1-1; weak D call: TRBD1 (5 bases). The V and J ends lost 1 base and 8 bases respectively, with 11 bases between them. CDR1 is LGHDT and CDR2 is YNNKEL in the germline V gene (reference sequence). The CDR3 spans 13 residues.

This sequence joins TRBV7-2 and TRBJ2-3; 13 bases map to TRBD2. The trim removed 5 bases at V and 2 bases at J, leaving 7 bases unmatched. Germline V lookup: CDR1 SGHTA, CDR2 FQGNSA. The CDR3 runs to 17 residues. The CDR3 DNA is TGTGCCAGCAGCCCCGCACTAGCGGGAGGGACCACAGATACGCAGTATTTT. This sequence encodes CASSPALAGGTTDTQYF.

The chain employs TRBV11-1 and TRBJ2-3, with a tentative D call TRBD2 (6 bases). The CDR3 extends over 15 amino acids. Per germline, CDR1 SGHAT and CDR2 FQDESV (reference sequence). Trimming removed 4 bases from V and 6 bases from J, with 17 bases in between. The DNA for the CDR3 is TGTGCCAGCAGCTCCACCACTAGCCCCCTCGATACGCAGTATTTT. This codes for CASSSTTSPLDTQYF.

Here the CDR3 DNA reads TGTGCCAGCAGTTTATCAGGGGGACATTTAAAACTGTTTTTT. It translates to CASSLSGGHLKLFF. The V and J genes are TRBV28 and TRBJ1-4; TRBD1 matches 7 bases. The V segment lost 1 base and the J segment 10 bases; nucleotides outside the gene matches: 6. Germline CDR1 is MDHEN and CDR2 is SYDVKM. This CDR3 is built from 14 residues.

The CDR3 protein is CATSALAGGRAEQFF. CDR3 coding DNA: TGTGCCACCAGCGCTCTAGCGGGAGGGCGGGCGGAACAGTTCTTC. The genes are TRBV24-1 and TRBJ2-1, with 12 bases that match TRBD2. CDR1 is KGHDR, CDR2 SFDVKD, per germline. This CDR3 has 15 residues. V shed 7 bases, J shed 13 bases, and the junction held 13 bases outside the gene matches.

CDR3 region: CASSEVQGGNTIYF. The CDR3 DNA reads TGTGCCAGCAGTGAGGTACAGGGCGGAAACACCATATATTTT. The chain combines TRBV2 with TRBJ1-3, with D possibly matching TRBD1 (6 bases). This CDR3 comprises 14 residues. Germline V gene sequence: CDR1 SNHLY, CDR2 FYNNEI. The germline V and J ends were trimmed by 3 bases and 4 bases, with 10 bases remaining between them. Based on the CDR3 plus reference TRBV2 and TRBJ1-3, the full variable domain is EPEVTQTPSHQVTQMGQEVILRCVPISNHLYFYWYRQILGQKVEFLVSFYNNEISEKSEIFDDQFSVERPDGSNFTLKIRSTKLEDSAMYFCASSEVQGGNTIYFGEGSWLTVV.

The rearrangement links TRBV7-3 to TRBJ1-1, with 8 bases aligning to TRBD1. The V segment lost 4 bases and the J segment 5 bases; nucleotides outside the gene matches: 3. This CDR3 contains 13 residues. Looked up from germline, CDR1 is SGHTA and CDR2 is FQGTGA. In nucleotides, the CDR3 is TGTGCCAGCAGCTCGAGGACAGGGACTGAAGCTTTCTTT. Translation: CASSSRTGTEAFF.

V is TRBV18 and J is TRBJ1-3; 9 bases map to TRBD1. This CDR3 spans 16 amino acids. V lost 4 bases to trimming and J lost 0 bases; unmatched junction nucleotides: 4. Germline-derived CDR1 and CDR2 are KGHSH and LQKENI. The CDR3 here is CASSRTGASSGNTIYF. In DNA form, the CDR3 reads TGTGCCAGCTCACGGACAGGGGCGAGCTCTGGAAACACCATATATTTT.

The CDR3 region has the DNA TGTGCCATCAGCCCGGGACAGAGTTATAATTCACCCCTCCACTTT. As protein: CAISPGQSYNSPLHF. This chain links TRBV10-3 with TRBJ1-6, with 7 bases aligning to TRBD1. This CDR3 has 15 residues. Germline assignment: CDR1 ENHRY and CDR2 SYGVKD. The V segment lost 6 bases and the J segment 4 bases; nucleotides outside the gene matches: 6.

This clone has only a few counts. The chain joins TRBV29-1 to TRBJ1-1; TRBD1 matches 8 bases. The CDR3 consists of 14 residues. V lost 6 bases and J lost 2; bases outside the gene matches: 8. The germline CDR1 and CDR2 sequences are SQVTM and ANQGSEA. The DNA for the CDR3 is TGCAGCGTGAAAAGGGACAGGACTAACACTGAAGCTTTCTTT. Translation gives CSVKRDRTNTEAFF.

J is TRBJ1-1 and V is TRBV6-2 or TRBV6-3, with 10 bases lining up with TRBD1. The CDR3 has 14 amino acids. Germline lookup yields CDR1 MNHEY and CDR2 SVGEGT. V trimming: 5 bases; J trimming: 7 bases; junction bases outside the gene matches: 7. CDR3 sequence reads: CASSPRTGGSEAFF. The CDR3 bases are TGTGCCAGCAGTCCACGGACAGGGGGGAGTGAAGCTTTCTTT.

This CDR3 is CASSLEDRPLHF. CDR3 in DNA: TGTGCCAGCAGTCTCGAGGATAGACCCCTCCACTTT. The chain couples TRBV6-4 to TRBJ1-6; D gene unclear. Between the trimmed V and J ends, which lost 5 bases and 12 bases, there was a span of 11 bases. Germline values: CDR1 MRHNA, CDR2 SNTAGT. This CDR3 is built from 12 residues.

The V and J genes are TRBV28 and TRBJ2-5, with 10 bases matching TRBD1. V gave up 2 bases and J gave up 3 bases; unmatched junction bases: 3. The CDR3 runs 15 residues. CDR1 and CDR2 from the germline V gene are MDHEN and SYDVKM. CDR3 sequence reads: CASSLAGTGEETQYF. CDR3 sequence (DNA): TGTGCCAGCAGTTTAGCGGGGACAGGGGAAGAGACCCAGTACTTC.

V usage is TRBV13 and J usage is TRBJ1-1; 7 nucleotides line up with TRBD1. The V gene's germline CDR1 is PRHDT and CDR2 FYEKMQ (reference sequence). The junction had 11 bases not matched to a gene; V was cut back by 6 bases and J by 4 bases. This CDR3 has 15 residues. The CDR3 region is CASSYTGAWGTEAFF. The CDR3 nucleotides read TGTGCCAGCAGTTATACAGGGGCCTGGGGCACTGAAGCTTTCTTT.

The chain combines TRBV10-2 with TRBJ1-5, with a tentative D call TRBD1 (5 bases). Trimming cost V 0 bases and J 7 bases, with 10 bases left between them. Germline V gives CDR1 WSHSY, CDR2 SAAADI. The CDR3 runs to 14 residues. Written as DNA, the CDR3 is TGCGCCAGCAGTGAGTCGGGGGGTGAGCAGCCCCAGCATTTT. The encoded protein is CASSESGGEQPQHF.

This clone was picked up a small number of times. The chain joins TRBV27 to TRBJ1-6, with 7 bases identical to TRBD1. The trim removed 8 bases at V and 0 bases at J, leaving 7 bases unmatched. The germline CDR1 and CDR2 sequences are MNHEY and SMNVEV (reference sequence). The CDR3 length is 16 residues. CDR3 nucleotides: TGTGCCAGCCGACACAGGGGAAGCTCCTATAATTCACCCCTCCACTTT. Translation: CASRHRGSSYNSPLHF.

This clone was detected only once. The CDR3 is CAWSGRSSYNSPLHF. The CDR3 DNA sequence: TGTGCCTGGAGTGGACGGAGCTCCTATAATTCACCCCTCCACTTT. V and J are TRBV30 and TRBJ1-6; D gene uncertain. The CDR3 has 15 amino acids. Germline CDR1 reads GTSNPN; CDR2 reads SVGIG (reference sequence). Trimming removed 1 base at V and 0 bases at J, with 7 bases between.

In nucleotides, the CDR3 is TGTGCCAGCAGTGTAGCACAGGGGGCACATACTGAAGCTTTCTTT. Its protein is CASSVAQGAHTEAFF. This chain links TRBV27 with TRBJ1-1, with 9 bases matching TRBD1. CDR1 and CDR2 from the germline V gene are MNHEY and SMNVEV (reference sequence). J gave up 5 bases and V 5 bases, and 9 bases lay outside the gene matches. This CDR3 has 15 amino acids.

The chain recombines TRBV5-5 with TRBJ2-5; the D gene is possibly TRBD2 (6 bases). The germline CDR1 and CDR2 sequences are SGHKS and YYEKEE (reference sequence). There are 13 residues in the CDR3. Trimming took 6 bases from V and 5 from J, leaving 14 bases between them. This CDR3 is CASITRGPETQYF. The CDR3 DNA is TGTGCCAGCATCACGCGGGGCCCCGAGACCCAGTACTTC.

This chain connects TRBV2 to TRBJ2-3, with no clear D. This CDR3 has 14 residues. The V gene lost 7 bases and the J gene lost 0 bases, with 11 bases spanning the gap. Germline V gene data show CDR1 as SNHLY and CDR2 as FYNNEI. The CDR3 here is CASTEAASTDTQYF. The CDR3 DNA reads as TGTGCCAGCACCGAGGCCGCTAGCACAGATACGCAGTATTTT.

The chain is built from TRBV30 and TRBJ2-3; 8 positions agree with TRBD2. The J segment lost 5 bases and the V segment lost 2 bases, leaving 3 bases of the junction unmatched. The germline gives CDR1 GTSNPN, CDR2 SVGIG (reference sequence). The CDR3 runs 13 residues. As DNA, the CDR3 is TGTGCCTGGAGTCTCCTAGCGGGAGATACGCAGTATTTT. This encodes CAWSLLAGDTQYF.

This clone came up a few times. V is TRBV10-3 and J is TRBJ2-7; D is perhaps TRBD2 (6 bases). The CDR3 covers 14 residues. Trimming stripped 2 bases from V and 0 bases from J, with 8 bases between. From germline, CDR1 is ENHRY and CDR2 SYGVKD. CDR3 amino acids: CAISEGRDSYEQYF. CDR3 in DNA: TGTGCCATCAGTGAGGGGCGGGACTCCTACGAGCAGTACTTC.

The chain uses TRBV7-2 and TRBJ2-7; 13 bases match TRBD2. CDR3 length: 16 amino acids. V trimming: 1 base; J trimming: 0 bases; junction bases outside the gene matches: 0. CDR1 and CDR2 from the germline V gene are SGHTA and FQGNSA. CDR3 protein: CASSLGTSGSSYEQYF. In DNA form, the CDR3 reads TGTGCCAGCAGCTTAGGGACTAGCGGGAGCTCCTACGAGCAGTACTTC.